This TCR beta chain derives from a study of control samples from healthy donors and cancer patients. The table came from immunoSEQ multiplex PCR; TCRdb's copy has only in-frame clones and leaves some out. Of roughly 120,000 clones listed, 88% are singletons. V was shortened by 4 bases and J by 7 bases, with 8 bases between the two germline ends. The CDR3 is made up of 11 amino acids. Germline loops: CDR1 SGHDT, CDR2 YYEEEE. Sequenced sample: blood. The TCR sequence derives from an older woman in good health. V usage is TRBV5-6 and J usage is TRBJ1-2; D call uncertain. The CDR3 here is CASSGLVGYTF. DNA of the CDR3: TGTGCCAGCAGCGGATTGGTTGGCTACACCTTC.